These 12 T cell receptor beta chains came from one sample sequenced in a study of blood T cell repertoires in COVID-19 (dated by TCRdb to 2020 to 2021). The library was prepared using the immunoSEQ multiplex PCR assay. TCRdb took this table from immuneACCESS and kept in-frame rearrangements with V and J called. Such tables lack part of the clones; where checked against another copy, unresolved V genes explain under half of the gap, and the rest is unexplained. The sample table lists 50,000 or so clones, roughly 89% of them with a count of one. The top ten clones comprise 27% of the sample. The sequenced material came from peripheral blood. The receptor set was obtained from a human donor in a cohort sampled during active COVID-19.

The V gene is TRBV30, the J gene TRBJ1-1; D uncertain. The CDR3 contains 14 residues. The V end lost 0 bases, the J end lost 2 bases, and 10 bases lay between the germline ends. Looked up from germline, CDR1 is GTSNPN and CDR2 is SVGIG (reference sequence). In nucleotides, the CDR3 is TGTGCCTGGAGTGTACAGTTAGGAAACACTGAAGCTTTCTTT. Amino acid sequence: CAWSVQLGNTEAFF.

V gene TRBV6-5 combines with J gene TRBJ2-7, with unresolved D. The germline gives CDR1 MNHEY, CDR2 SVGAGI. The CDR3 is made up of 13 amino acids. V lost 7 bases and J lost 1, with 11 bases in between. The CDR3 DNA is TGTGCCAGCATCTCCAGGTGGTCCTACGAGCAGTACTTC. This encodes CASISRWSYEQYF.

V is TRBV30 and J is TRBJ2-7, with 12 nucleotides matching TRBD2. CDR1 is GTSNPN and CDR2 is SVGIG in the germline V gene (reference sequence). Unmatched junction bases numbered 7, after V lost 3 bases and J lost 7 bases. CDR3 size: 14 residues. CDR3 in DNA: TGTGCCTGGAGGCCTAGCGGGGGGGCCCCAGAGCAGTACTTC. Its translation: CAWRPSGGAPEQYF.

The chain carries TRBV4-1 and TRBJ1-4, with 8 nucleotides matching TRBD1. V trimming: 4 bases; J trimming: 0 bases; junction bases outside the gene matches: 4. The CDR3 contains 16 residues. CDR1 MGHRA and CDR2 YSYEKL come from the germline V gene. CDR3 sequence (DNA): TGCGCCAGCAGCCCGGACAGGGAATCAACTAATGAAAAACTGTTTTTT. Protein sequence: CASSPDRESTNEKLFF.

The chain has TRBV7-9 and TRBJ1-1; D is undetermined. The germline V gene has CDR1 SEHNR and CDR2 FQNEAQ (reference sequence). Trimming pared 0 bases from V and 0 bases from J, leaving 5 bases between. The CDR3 consists of 14 residues. CDR3 amino acids: CASSLARLNTEAFF. The CDR3 DNA reads as TGTGCCAGCAGCTTAGCCCGGTTGAACACTGAAGCTTTCTTT.

V is TRBV19 and J is TRBJ1-1; a possible D gene is TRBD1 (5 bases). Germline CDR1 LNHDA, CDR2 SQIVND (reference sequence). CDR3 length: 14 amino acids. The ends were cut back, 0 bases at V and 11 bases at J, with 16 bases in the middle. CDR3 residues: CASSIDGAVASAFF. The CDR3 DNA reads as TGTGCCAGTAGTATAGATGGGGCGGTAGCATCGGCTTTCTTT.

The rearrangement uses TRBV9 and TRBJ1-4; D is possibly TRBD1 (5 bases). The V and J ends lost 4 bases and 3 bases respectively, with 19 bases between them. In germline, CDR1 is SGDLS, CDR2 YYNGEE. The CDR3 runs 17 residues. CDR3 region: CASSPGNPGGSNEKLFF. The CDR3 nucleotides are TGTGCCAGCAGCCCGGGGAACCCGGGGGGGTCTAATGAAAAACTGTTTTTT.

The J gene is TRBJ2-1, the V gene TRBV9, with D uncertain. V lost 0 bases and J lost 1, with 11 bases in between. Germline V gives CDR1 SGDLS, CDR2 YYNGEE. This CDR3 contains 16 residues. The CDR3 sequence is CASSVDGYGSYNEQFF. In DNA form, the CDR3 reads TGTGCCAGCAGCGTAGACGGGTATGGGTCCTACAATGAGCAGTTCTTC.

The rearrangement joins TRBV4-1 to TRBJ1-2; D is perhaps TRBD1 (6 bases). Between the trimmed V and J ends, which lost 1 base and 2 bases, there was a span of 14 bases. The CDR3 totals 16 residues. Germline-derived CDR1 and CDR2 are MGHRA and YSYEKL. The CDR3, as DNA: TGCGCCAGCAGCCAAGTCCCGACAGGCAAGAACTATGGCTACACCTTC. Its protein product is CASSQVPTGKNYGYTF.

In this sample, this clone turned up a few times. CDR3 DNA: TGTGCCAGCAGCGTAGTCAGGGGGCAGACAGATACGCAGTATTTT. Protein sequence: CASSVVRGQTDTQYF. J is TRBJ2-3 and V is TRBV11-2, with TRBD1 matching over 8 bases. J was trimmed by 3 bases and V by 5 bases; bases with no gene match: 7. This CDR3 region has 15 residues. The V gene's germline CDR1 is SGHAT and CDR2 FQNNGV.

The rearrangement joins TRBV7-8 to TRBJ2-2, with 12 nucleotides matching TRBD2. CDR1 SGHVS and CDR2 FQNEAQ come from the germline V gene. With V trimmed by 4 bases and J by 3 bases, 6 bases remained unmatched. There are 17 residues in the CDR3. This chain's CDR3 is CASSSRTSGAYTGELFF. CDR3 DNA: TGTGCCAGCAGCTCTCGGACTAGCGGGGCGTACACCGGGGAGCTGTTTTTT.

The chain carries TRBV9 and TRBJ1-3, with D hard to call. Germline-derived CDR1 and CDR2 are SGDLS and YYNGEE. The V end lost 6 bases, the J end lost 8 bases, and 21 bases lay between the germline ends. This CDR3 comprises 15 residues. The CDR3 nucleotides are TGTGCCAGCACTCCTGGAGGCAGGATGGGCCACACCATATATTTT. The encoded protein is CASTPGGRMGHTIYF.